The 15 T cell receptor beta chains below were found in one sample sequenced in a study of cytotoxic CD8 clonotypes in ibrutinib-treated CLL. Some clones are missing from TCRdb's copy, which holds only in-frame ones; the method was immunoSEQ multiplex PCR. The data show nearly 300,000 clones, with 70% to 80% seen just once and about 5.7% held by the top ten. The specimen comprised PBMCs, sampled at disease progression, from a patient treated with ibrutinib. The source of these receptors is a human donor with chronic lymphocytic leukemia.

The chain recombines TRBV28 with TRBJ2-2, with 9 nucleotides matching TRBD1. The length of the CDR3 is 16 residues. From germline, CDR1 is MDHEN and CDR2 SYDVKM. V dropped 6 bases and J dropped 0; count of bases not matched to a gene: 5. As DNA, the CDR3 is TGTGCCAGCAGGAGGACAGGGGTACCGAACACCGGGGAGCTGTTTTTT. This encodes CASRRTGVPNTGELFF.

This clone is labeled as medium-sized. The chain combines TRBV14 with TRBJ1-4; 9 bases map to TRBD1. Trimming took 1 base from V and 8 from J; bases not matched to a gene: 8. This CDR3 has 16 amino acids. Germline V gene sequence: CDR1 SGHDN, CDR2 FVKESK. The DNA of the CDR3 is TGTGCCAGCAGCCAAGGGGGGACAGGGCACCGCGAAAAACTGTTTTTT. As protein: CASSQGGTGHREKLFF.

The chain joins TRBV5-4 to TRBJ2-7; TRBD1 matches 7 bases. V dropped 3 bases and J dropped 2; count of bases not matched to a gene: 2. CDR1 is SGHNT and CDR2 is YYREEE in the germline V gene (reference sequence). The CDR3 is made up of 13 amino acids. The CDR3 is CASSSTGAYEQYF. The CDR3 nucleotides are TGTGCCAGCAGCTCAACAGGGGCCTACGAGCAGTACTTC.

This clone appeared once. The chain is built from TRBV11-2 and TRBJ2-4; D remains unclear. The V gene's germline CDR1 is SGHAT and CDR2 FQNNGV. This CDR3 comprises 15 residues. V was pared by 2 bases and J by 8 bases, with 16 bases between. CDR3 region: CASSLFGVLGDIQYF. CDR3 nucleotides: TGTGCCAGCAGCTTATTTGGGGTCCTTGGGGACATTCAGTACTTC.

This chain links TRBV5-6 with TRBJ2-1; no clear D gene. Germline lookup yields CDR1 SGHDT and CDR2 YYEEEE. The CDR3 consists of 14 residues. V was cut by 0 bases and J by 6 bases, with 10 bases left in between. The CDR3 here is CASSLVIVVNEQFF. The DNA of the CDR3 is TGTGCCAGCAGCTTGGTCATCGTCGTCAATGAGCAGTTCTTC.

The rearrangement links TRBV6-6 to TRBJ2-3, with D possibly TRBD2 on 6 matching bases. Germline V gene data show CDR1 as MNHNY and CDR2 as SVGAGI (reference sequence). Trimming took 7 bases from V and 5 from J, leaving 22 bases between them. This CDR3 is built from 16 residues. The CDR3 reads CASTKPLALGLDTQYF. The CDR3 DNA reads as TGTGCCAGCACCAAGCCCCTAGCGTTGGGACTAGATACGCAGTATTTT.

A word on this clone: Within the sample, other DNA sequences also encode this same CDR3. The chain carries TRBV9 and TRBJ2-3, with D maybe TRBD1 (5 bases). This CDR3 contains 13 residues. Per the germline V gene, CDR1 is SGDLS and CDR2 is YYNGEE. The ends were cut back, 0 bases at V and 5 bases at J, with 7 bases in the middle. The CDR3 sequence is CASSVGRGDTQYF. CDR3 DNA sequence: TGTGCCAGCAGCGTAGGTAGGGGAGATACGCAGTATTTT.

The chain recombines TRBV7-8 with TRBJ1-1; D gene unclear. V lost 3 bases, J lost 3 bases, and 17 bases lay in between. This CDR3 has 16 amino acids. Germline-derived CDR1 and CDR2 are SGHVS and FQNEAQ. The CDR3: CASSFGDGRLHTEAFF. In nucleotides, the CDR3 is TGTGCCAGCAGCTTTGGTGATGGTAGGTTACACACTGAAGCTTTCTTT.

The chain joins TRBV5-6 to TRBJ1-5; D is unresolved. The germline gives CDR1 SGHDT, CDR2 YYEEEE. This CDR3 spans 14 amino acids. V shed 7 bases and J shed 5 bases, with 16 bases lying between them. The CDR3 sequence: CASSGKGFDQPQHF. The CDR3 DNA reads TGTGCCAGCTCCGGAAAGGGATTCGATCAGCCCCAGCATTTT.

This clone was counted a few times. The chain has TRBV7-3 and TRBJ1-2; D perhaps matches TRBD1 (5 bases). Between the trimmed V and J ends, which lost 5 bases and 5 bases, there was a span of 15 bases. Germline V gene sequence: CDR1 SGHTA, CDR2 FQGTGA. This CDR3 contains 14 residues. The CDR3 spells CASSRGTGGYGYTF. CDR3 bases: TGTGCCAGCAGCCGGGGCACCGGGGGGTATGGCTACACCTTC. Supplemented by reference TRBV7-3 and TRBJ1-2, the full variable domain reads GAGVSQTPSNKVTEKGKYVELRCDPISGHTALYWYRQSLGQGPEFLIYFQGTGAADDSGLPNDRFFAVRPEGSVSTLKIQRTERGDSAVYLCASSRGTGGYGYTFGSGTRLTVV.

This rearrangement joins TRBV11-3 to TRBJ2-7, with D uncertain. V was trimmed by 1 base and J by 4 bases, leaving 8 bases between them. The CDR3 contains 13 residues. The germline gives CDR1 SGHNT, CDR2 YENEEA. For the CDR3, the DNA is TGTGCCAGCAGCTTAGCCGACGGTTACGAGCAGTACTTC. This gives the protein CASSLADGYEQYF.

This chain links TRBV27 with TRBJ2-7; 7 nucleotides align to TRBD2. The CDR3 sequence is 20 residues long. After removal of 4 bases from V and 1 base from J, the junction contained 22 bases not matched to a gene. CDR1 and CDR2 (germline): MNHEY, SMNVEV (reference sequence). Here the CDR3 reads CASSWRAVGVGLHPSYEQYF. The CDR3 DNA sequence: TGTGCCAGCAGTTGGCGGGCGGTTGGGGTGGGACTACACCCTTCCTACGAGCAGTACTTC.

The chain uses TRBV6-6 and TRBJ2-1; TRBD2 matches 7 bases. The CDR3 is 13 residues long. Germline V lookup: CDR1 MNHNY, CDR2 SVGAGI (reference sequence). Trimming took 7 bases from V and 6 from J; bases not matched to a gene: 6. This CDR3 reads CASIGGVFNEQFF. CDR3 sequence (DNA): TGTGCCAGCATTGGGGGGGTATTCAATGAGCAGTTCTTC.

The V call is TRBV12-5, the J call TRBJ2-7, with TRBD1 matching 11 bases. The CDR3 spans 15 residues. Trimming took 5 bases from V and 2 from J; bases not matched to a gene: 5. The germline CDR1 and CDR2 sequences are LGHNT and FRNRAP. CDR3 sequence (DNA): TGTGCTAGTGGTCTCGGGACAGGGGGAACCTACGAGCAGTACTTC. Amino acid sequence: CASGLGTGGTYEQYF. The full variable domain, in which reference TRBV12-5 and TRBJ2-7 provide the parts outside the CDR3, is DARVTQTPRHKVTEMGQEVTMRCQPILGHNTVFWYRQTMMQGLELLAYFRNRAPLDDSGMPKDRFSAEMPDATLATLKIQPSEPRDSAVYFCASGLGTGGTYEQYFGPGTRLTVT.

This clone has just a few counts. The J gene is TRBJ2-7, the V gene TRBV7-9; 7 bases map to TRBD1. V dropped 5 bases and J dropped 6; count of bases not matched to a gene: 13. CDR3 length: 15 amino acids. Germline CDR1 is SEHNR and CDR2 is FQNEAQ (reference sequence). The CDR3 loop reads CASSRKGGWSGEQYF. CDR3 DNA sequence: TGTGCCAGCAGCCGAAAAGGGGGCTGGTCGGGCGAGCAGTACTTC.